This T cell receptor beta chain was captured by sequencing in a study of T cell repertoires in cytomegalovirus infection. Looking at the study overall: Public TCR beta signatures marked donors with CMV infection and the matching HLA. General study points: CMV-specific TCR beta clonotypes restricted by HLA-C were the ones dominating the ex vivo response. CMV carriers having the relevant HLA were flagged by cumulative public TCR beta family frequency.

Using its own MiXCR run on the reads, TCRdb lists one record per CDR3 protein. This sample yields 250,000 to 300,000 distinct CDR3 sequences, of which about 25% are seen a single time; approximately 15% belongs to the top ten. This clonotype was seen repeatedly, ten times or more. Antigen specificity is unknown. V was pared by 8 bases and J by 4 bases, with 18 bases between. This CDR3 spans 16 amino acids. CDR1 is SGHTA, CDR2 FQGNSA, per germline. The material sequenced was PBMCs. The TCR originated in a human donor in good health (CMV status not recorded). Some clones in this sample may be carry-over from other donors' samples. V is TRBV7-2 and J is TRBJ2-6; D perhaps matches TRBD2 (5 bases). The CDR3 DNA reads as TGTGCCAGCGGTGAGGCGGGTTTGCAGGGGGCCAACGTCCTGACTTTC. Its protein is CASGEAGLQGANVLTF.